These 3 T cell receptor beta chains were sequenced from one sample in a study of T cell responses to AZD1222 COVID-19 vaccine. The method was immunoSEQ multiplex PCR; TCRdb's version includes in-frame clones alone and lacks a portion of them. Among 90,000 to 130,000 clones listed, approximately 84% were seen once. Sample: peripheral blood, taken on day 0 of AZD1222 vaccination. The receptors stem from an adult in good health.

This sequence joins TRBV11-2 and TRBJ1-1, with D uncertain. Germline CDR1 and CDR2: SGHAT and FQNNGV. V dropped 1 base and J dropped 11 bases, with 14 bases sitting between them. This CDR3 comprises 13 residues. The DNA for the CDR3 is TGTGCCAGCAGCTTAGCGCCTAGGACGCGGGCTTTCTTT. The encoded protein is CASSLAPRTRAFF. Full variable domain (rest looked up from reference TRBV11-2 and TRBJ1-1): EAGVAQSPRYKIIEKRQSVAFWCNPISGHATLYWYQQILGQGPKLLIQFQNNGVVDDSQLPKDRFSAERLKGVDSTLKIQPAKLEDSAVYLCASSLAPRTRAFFGQGTRLTVV.

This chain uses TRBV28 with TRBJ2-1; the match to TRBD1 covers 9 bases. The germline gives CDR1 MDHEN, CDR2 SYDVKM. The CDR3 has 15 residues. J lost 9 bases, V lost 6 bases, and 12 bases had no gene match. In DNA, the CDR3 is TGTGCCAGCAGAAATTCGGGACAGGGTTTCGCTGAGCAGTTCTTC. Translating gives CASRNSGQGFAEQFF.

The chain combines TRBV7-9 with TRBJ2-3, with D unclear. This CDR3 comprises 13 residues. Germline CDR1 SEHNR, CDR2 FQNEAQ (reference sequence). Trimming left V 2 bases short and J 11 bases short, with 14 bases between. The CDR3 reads CASSLRDGGEQYF. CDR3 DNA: TGTGCCAGCAGCTTAAGGGATGGCGGAGAGCAGTATTTT.